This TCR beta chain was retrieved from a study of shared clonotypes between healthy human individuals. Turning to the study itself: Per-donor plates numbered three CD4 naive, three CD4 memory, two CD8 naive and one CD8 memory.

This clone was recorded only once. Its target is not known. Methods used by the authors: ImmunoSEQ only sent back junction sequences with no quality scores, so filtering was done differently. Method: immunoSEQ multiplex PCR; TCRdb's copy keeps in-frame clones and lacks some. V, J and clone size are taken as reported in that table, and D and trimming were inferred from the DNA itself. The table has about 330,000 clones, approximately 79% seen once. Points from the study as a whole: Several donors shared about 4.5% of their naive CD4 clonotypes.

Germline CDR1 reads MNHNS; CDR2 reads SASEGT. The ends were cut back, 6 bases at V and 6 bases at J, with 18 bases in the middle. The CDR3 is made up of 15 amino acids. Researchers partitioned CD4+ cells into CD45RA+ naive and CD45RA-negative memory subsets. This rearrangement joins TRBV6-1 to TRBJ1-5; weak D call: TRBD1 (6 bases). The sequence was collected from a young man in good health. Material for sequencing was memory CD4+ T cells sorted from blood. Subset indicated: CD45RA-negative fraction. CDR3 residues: CASSPLTLGGQPQHF. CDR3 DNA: TGTGCCAGCAGCCCCTTAACTTTAGGGGGTCAGCCCCAGCATTTT.